This T cell receptor beta chain was found in a study of blood T cell repertoires in COVID-19. Study-wide background: PBMCs, B-cell-depleted T cells, or T cells provided the cDNA or gDNA that made up the material.

Study processing details: Amplification of reference gene primers was used by the study to estimate nucleated cell counts. Using immunoSEQ multiplex PCR, the repertoire was profiled, and TCRdb retains in-frame clones only, with some absent. The V and J calls and clone size are taken from that table; D and trimming were inferred from the DNA. The sample yields approximately 390,000 clones, approximately 89% seen once. CDR3 size: 15 residues. V was pared by 3 bases and J by 7 bases, with 8 bases of the junction left unmatched. Germline CDR1 reads KGHSH; CDR2 reads LQKENI. The chain couples TRBV18 to TRBJ2-1, with 8 bases fitting TRBD2. Sequenced: peripheral blood. This sequence was found in a woman in her sixties or seventies with COVID-19, enrolled during active disease. As DNA, the CDR3 is TGTGCCAGCTCACCCCAGCGGGGGAATATAAATGAGCAGTTCTTC. Its translation: CASSPQRGNINEQFF.